One and the same sample provided the 2 T cell receptor beta chains below, sequenced in a study of blood T cell repertoires in COVID-19. The repertoire was sequenced with immunoSEQ multiplex PCR; TCRdb's copy has only in-frame clones and lacks some. The sample contains 180,000 or so clones, 70% to 90% of which appear only once. The sequencing input was peripheral blood. All receptors come from a man aged 35 to 55 with active or convalescent COVID-19.

This clone turned up a few times. The CDR3 region is CASSILGPRQLNGGYTF. Written as DNA, the CDR3 is TGTGCCAGTTCAATTTTGGGCCCTAGACAGCTCAATGGCGGCTACACCTTC. The J gene is TRBJ1-2, the V gene TRBV19; perhaps TRBD1 as D (5 bases). Germline lookup yields CDR1 LNHDA and CDR2 SQIVND (reference sequence). V was trimmed by 8 bases and J by 8 bases, leaving 30 bases between them. The CDR3 runs 17 residues.

The chain uses TRBV7-9 and TRBJ1-3, with D possibly TRBD1 on 5 matching bases. Germline values: CDR1 SEHNR, CDR2 FQNEAQ (reference sequence). The CDR3 length is 15 residues. The V gene lost 5 bases and the J gene lost 4 bases, with 15 bases spanning the gap. The CDR3 sequence is CASSPSRVRGNTIYF. The CDR3 bases are TGTGCCAGCAGCCCGAGCAGGGTGAGAGGAAACACCATATATTTT.